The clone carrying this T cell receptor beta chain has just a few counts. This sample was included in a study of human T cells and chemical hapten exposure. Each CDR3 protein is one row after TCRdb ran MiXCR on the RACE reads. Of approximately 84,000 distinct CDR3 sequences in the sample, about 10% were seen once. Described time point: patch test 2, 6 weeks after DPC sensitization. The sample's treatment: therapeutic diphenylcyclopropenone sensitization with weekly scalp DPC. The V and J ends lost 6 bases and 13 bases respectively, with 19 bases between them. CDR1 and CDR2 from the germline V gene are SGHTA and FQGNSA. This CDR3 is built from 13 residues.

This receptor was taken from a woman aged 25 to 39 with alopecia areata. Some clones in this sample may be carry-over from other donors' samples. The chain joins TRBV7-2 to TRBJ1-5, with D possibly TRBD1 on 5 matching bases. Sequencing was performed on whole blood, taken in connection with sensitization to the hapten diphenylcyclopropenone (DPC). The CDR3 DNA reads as TGTGCCAGCAGTTTTCGCCGACAGACCGGTCAGCATTTT. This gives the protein CASSFRRQTGQHF.